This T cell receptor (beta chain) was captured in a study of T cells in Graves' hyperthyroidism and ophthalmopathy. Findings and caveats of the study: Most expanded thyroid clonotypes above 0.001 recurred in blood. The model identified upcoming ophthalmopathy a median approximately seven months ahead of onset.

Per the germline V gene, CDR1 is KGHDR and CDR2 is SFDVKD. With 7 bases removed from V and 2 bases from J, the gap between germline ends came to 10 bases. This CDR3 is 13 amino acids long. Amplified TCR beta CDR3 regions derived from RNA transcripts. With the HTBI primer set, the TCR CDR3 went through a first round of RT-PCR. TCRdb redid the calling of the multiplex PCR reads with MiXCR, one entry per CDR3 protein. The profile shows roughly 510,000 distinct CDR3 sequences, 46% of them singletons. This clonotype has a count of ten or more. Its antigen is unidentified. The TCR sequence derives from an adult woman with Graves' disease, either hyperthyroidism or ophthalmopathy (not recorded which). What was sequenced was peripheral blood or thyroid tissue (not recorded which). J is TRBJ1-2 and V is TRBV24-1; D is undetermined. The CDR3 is CATSLGQNYGYTF. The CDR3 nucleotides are TGTGCCACCAGCCTGGGTCAGAACTATGGCTACACCTTC.